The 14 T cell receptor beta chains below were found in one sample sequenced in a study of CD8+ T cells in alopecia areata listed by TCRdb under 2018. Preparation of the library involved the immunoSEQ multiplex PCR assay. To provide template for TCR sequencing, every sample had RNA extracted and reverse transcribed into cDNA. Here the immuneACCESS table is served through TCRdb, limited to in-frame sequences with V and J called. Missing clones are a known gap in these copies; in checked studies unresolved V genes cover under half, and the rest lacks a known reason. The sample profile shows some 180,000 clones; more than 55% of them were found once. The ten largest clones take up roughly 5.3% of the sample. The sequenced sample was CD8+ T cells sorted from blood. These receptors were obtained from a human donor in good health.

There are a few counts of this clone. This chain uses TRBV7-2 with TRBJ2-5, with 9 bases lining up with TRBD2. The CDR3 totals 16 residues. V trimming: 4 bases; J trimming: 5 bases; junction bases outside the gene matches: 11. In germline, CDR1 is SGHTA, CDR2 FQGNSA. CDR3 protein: CASSSAARGGLETQYF. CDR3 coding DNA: TGTGCCAGCAGCTCCGCGGCGCGGGGGGGCCTTGAGACCCAGTACTTC.

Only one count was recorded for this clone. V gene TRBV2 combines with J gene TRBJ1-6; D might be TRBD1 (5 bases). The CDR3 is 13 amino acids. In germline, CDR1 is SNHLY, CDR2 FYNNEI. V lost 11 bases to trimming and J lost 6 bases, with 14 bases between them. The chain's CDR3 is CASGEGSNSPLHF. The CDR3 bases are TGTGCCTCGGGGGAGGGGAGTAATTCACCCCTCCACTTT. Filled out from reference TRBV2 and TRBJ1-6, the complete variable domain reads EPEVTQTPSHQVTQMGQEVILRCVPISNHLYFYWYRQILGQKVEFLVSFYNNEISEKSEIFDDQFSVERPDGSNFTLKIRSTKLEDSAMYFCASGEGSNSPLHFGNGTRLTVT.

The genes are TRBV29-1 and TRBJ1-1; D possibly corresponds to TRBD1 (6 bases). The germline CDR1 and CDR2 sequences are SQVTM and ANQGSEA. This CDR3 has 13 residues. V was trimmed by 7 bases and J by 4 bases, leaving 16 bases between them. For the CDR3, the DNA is TGCAGCGGCGCGATGGGGGGCGGCACTGAAGCTTTCTTT. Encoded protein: CSGAMGGGTEAFF. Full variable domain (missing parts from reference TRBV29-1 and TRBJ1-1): SAVISQKPSRDICQRGTSLTIQCQVDSQVTMMFWYRQQPGQSLTLIATANQGSEATYESGFVIDKFPISRPNLTFSTLTVSNMSPEDSSIYLCSGAMGGGTEAFFGQGTRLTVV.

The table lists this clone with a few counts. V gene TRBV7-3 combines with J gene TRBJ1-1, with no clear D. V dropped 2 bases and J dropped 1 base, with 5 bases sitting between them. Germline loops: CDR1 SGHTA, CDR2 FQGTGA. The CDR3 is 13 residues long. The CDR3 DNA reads TGTGCCAGCAGCTTATCGGCGAACACTGAAGCTTTCTTT. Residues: CASSLSANTEAFF.

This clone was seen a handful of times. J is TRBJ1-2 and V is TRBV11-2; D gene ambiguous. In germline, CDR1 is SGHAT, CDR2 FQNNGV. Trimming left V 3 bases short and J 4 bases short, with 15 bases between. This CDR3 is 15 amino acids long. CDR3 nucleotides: TGTGCCAGCAGCTTGAGAAATGACGGTTCCTATGGCTACACCTTC. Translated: CASSLRNDGSYGYTF.

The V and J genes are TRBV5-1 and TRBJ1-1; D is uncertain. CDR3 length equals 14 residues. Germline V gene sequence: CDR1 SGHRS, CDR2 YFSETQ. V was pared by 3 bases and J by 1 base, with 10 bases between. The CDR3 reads CASSSAAQNTEAFF. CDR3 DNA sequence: TGCGCCAGCAGCTCCGCGGCCCAGAACACTGAAGCTTTCTTT.

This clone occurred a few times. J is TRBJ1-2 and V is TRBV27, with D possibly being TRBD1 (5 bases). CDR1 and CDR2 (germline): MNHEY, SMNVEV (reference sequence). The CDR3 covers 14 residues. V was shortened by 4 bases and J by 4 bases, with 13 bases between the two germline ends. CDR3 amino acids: CASSSSGKGYGYTF. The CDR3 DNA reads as TGTGCCAGCAGTTCGTCAGGGAAAGGCTATGGCTACACCTTC.

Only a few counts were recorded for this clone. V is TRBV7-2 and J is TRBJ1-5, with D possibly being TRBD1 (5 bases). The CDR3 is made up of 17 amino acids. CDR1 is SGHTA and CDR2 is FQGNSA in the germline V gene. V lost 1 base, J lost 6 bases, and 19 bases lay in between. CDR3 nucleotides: TGTGCCAGCAGCTTAGTCTGGGTACCGAGGGGTGGTCAGCCCCAGCATTTT. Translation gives CASSLVWVPRGGQPQHF.

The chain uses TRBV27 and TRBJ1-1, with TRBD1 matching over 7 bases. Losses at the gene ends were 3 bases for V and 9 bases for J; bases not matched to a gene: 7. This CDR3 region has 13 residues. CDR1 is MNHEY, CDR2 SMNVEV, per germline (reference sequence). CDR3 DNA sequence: TGTGCCAGCAGTTTCATCAGGGGGAGCCAAGCTTTCTTT. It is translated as CASSFIRGSQAFF.

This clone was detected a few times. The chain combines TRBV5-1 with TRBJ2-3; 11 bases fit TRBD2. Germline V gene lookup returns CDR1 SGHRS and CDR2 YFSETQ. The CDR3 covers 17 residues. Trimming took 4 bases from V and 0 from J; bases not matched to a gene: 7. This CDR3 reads CASSQMGLAVSTDTQYF. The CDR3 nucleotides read TGCGCCAGCAGCCAGATGGGACTAGCGGTTAGCACAGATACGCAGTATTTT.

CDR3 DNA sequence: TGTGCCAGTAGTCGGGGGGGCGGAGGCACTGAAGCTTTCTTT. Translated: CASSRGGGGTEAFF. The V gene is TRBV19, the J gene TRBJ1-1, with TRBD1 as a possible D gene (6 bases). The ends were cut back, 5 bases at V and 4 bases at J, with 14 bases in the middle. CDR1 LNHDA and CDR2 SQIVND come from the germline V gene (reference sequence). This CDR3 region has 14 residues. Complete variable domain (other parts from reference TRBV19 and TRBJ1-1): DGGITQSPKYLFRKEGQNVTLSCEQNLNHDAMYWYRQDPGQGLRLIYYSQIVNDFQKGDIAEGYSVSREKKESFPLTVTSAQKNPTAFYLCASSRGGGGTEAFFGQGTRLTVV.

DNA for the CDR3: TGTGCCAGCAGCCACACCGGACTTGAGCAGTTCTTC. Translated: CASSHTGLEQFF. V is TRBV14 and J is TRBJ2-1; a weak D match, TRBD2 (5 bases). Germline lookup yields CDR1 SGHDN and CDR2 FVKESK. Deletions cut 3 bases from V and 9 bases from J, with 9 bases between. The CDR3 consists of 12 residues.

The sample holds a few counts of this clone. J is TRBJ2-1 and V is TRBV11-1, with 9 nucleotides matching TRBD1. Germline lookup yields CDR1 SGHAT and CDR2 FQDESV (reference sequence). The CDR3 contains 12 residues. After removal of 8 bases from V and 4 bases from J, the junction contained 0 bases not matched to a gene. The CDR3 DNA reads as TGTGCCAGCGGACAGGGGTACAATGAGCAGTTCTTC. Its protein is CASGQGYNEQFF.

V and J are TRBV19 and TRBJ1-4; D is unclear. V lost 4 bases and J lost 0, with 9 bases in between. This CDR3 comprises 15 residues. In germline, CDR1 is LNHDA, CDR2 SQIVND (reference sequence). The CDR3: CASSTTPATNEKLFF. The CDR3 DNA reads TGTGCCAGTAGTACAACACCGGCAACTAATGAAAAACTGTTTTTT. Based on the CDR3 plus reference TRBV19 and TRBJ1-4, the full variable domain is DGGITQSPKYLFRKEGQNVTLSCEQNLNHDAMYWYRQDPGQGLRLIYYSQIVNDFQKGDIAEGYSVSREKKESFPLTVTSAQKNPTAFYLCASSTTPATNEKLFFGSGTQLSVL.